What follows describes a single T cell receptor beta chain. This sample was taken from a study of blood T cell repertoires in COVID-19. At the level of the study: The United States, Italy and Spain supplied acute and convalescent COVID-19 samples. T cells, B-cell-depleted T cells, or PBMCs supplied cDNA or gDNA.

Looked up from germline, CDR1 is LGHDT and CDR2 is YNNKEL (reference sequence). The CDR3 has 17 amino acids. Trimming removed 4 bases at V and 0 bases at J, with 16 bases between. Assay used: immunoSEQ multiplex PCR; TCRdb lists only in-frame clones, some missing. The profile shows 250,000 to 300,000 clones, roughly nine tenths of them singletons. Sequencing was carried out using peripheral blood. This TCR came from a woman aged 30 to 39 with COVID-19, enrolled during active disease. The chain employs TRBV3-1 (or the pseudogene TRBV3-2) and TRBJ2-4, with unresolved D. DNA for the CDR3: TGTGCCAGCAGCCCCATGGGTGGTAGCCTAGCCAAAAACATTCAGTACTTC. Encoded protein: CASSPMGGSLAKNIQYF.